This record looks at one T cell receptor (beta chain) sequence and its context. Between the trimmed V and J ends, which lost 5 bases and 9 bases, there was a span of 11 bases. The germline gives CDR1 SGHTA, CDR2 FQGNSA. There are 12 residues in the CDR3. The data are from a study of blood T cell repertoires in COVID-19. Study background: Some COVID-19 samples were acute and others convalescent; all came from the United States, Italy and Spain.

Method: immunoSEQ multiplex PCR; TCRdb's copy keeps in-frame clones and lacks some. Of 150,000 to 200,000 clones in the sample, approximately 85% are singletons; the top ten hold around 8.1%. Seattle cases were enrolled at active infection and followed longitudinally. The V gene is TRBV7-2, the J gene TRBJ2-1; D may be TRBD2 (5 bases). Source material: peripheral blood. The clonotype originates from a woman aged 60 to 75 with COVID-19, enrolled during active disease. The CDR3 region is CASSALRGEQFF. In DNA form, the CDR3 reads TGTGCCAGCAGCGCCCTCCGGGGTGAGCAGTTCTTC.